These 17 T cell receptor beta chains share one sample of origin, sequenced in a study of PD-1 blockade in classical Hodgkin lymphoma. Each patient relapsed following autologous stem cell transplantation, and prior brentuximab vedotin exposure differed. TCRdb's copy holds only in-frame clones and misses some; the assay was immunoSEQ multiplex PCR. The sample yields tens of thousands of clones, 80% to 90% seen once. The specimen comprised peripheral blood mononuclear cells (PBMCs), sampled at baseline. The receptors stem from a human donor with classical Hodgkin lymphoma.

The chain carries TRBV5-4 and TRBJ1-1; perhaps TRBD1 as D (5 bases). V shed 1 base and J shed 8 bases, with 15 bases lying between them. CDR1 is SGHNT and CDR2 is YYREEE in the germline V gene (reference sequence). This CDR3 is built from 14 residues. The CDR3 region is CASSLQGTGREAFF. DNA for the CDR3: TGTGCCAGCAGCTTGCAGGGAACGGGGAGGGAAGCTTTCTTT.

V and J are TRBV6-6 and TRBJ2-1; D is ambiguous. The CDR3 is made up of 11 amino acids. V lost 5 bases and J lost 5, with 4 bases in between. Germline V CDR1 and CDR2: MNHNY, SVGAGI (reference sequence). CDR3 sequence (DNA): TGTGCCAGCAGTGGAGACAATGAGCAGTTCTTC. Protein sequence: CASSGDNEQFF.

CDR3 sequence (DNA): TGCAGCGTTGAAGGTCTGGTCAGTCTCACAGATACGCAGTATTTT. It yields the protein CSVEGLVSLTDTQYF. The chain couples TRBV29-1 to TRBJ2-3; no clear D. CDR1 and CDR2 from the germline V gene are SQVTM and ANQGSEA. There are 15 residues in the CDR3. Trimming shortened V by 1 base and J by 2 bases, and 13 bases separated the two germline ends.

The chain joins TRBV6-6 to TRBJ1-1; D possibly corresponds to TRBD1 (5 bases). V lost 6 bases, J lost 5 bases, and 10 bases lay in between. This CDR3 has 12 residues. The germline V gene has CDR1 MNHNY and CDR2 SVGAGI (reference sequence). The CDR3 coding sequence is TGTGCCAGCAGCCCAACAGGAACTGAAGCTTTCTTT. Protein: CASSPTGTEAFF.

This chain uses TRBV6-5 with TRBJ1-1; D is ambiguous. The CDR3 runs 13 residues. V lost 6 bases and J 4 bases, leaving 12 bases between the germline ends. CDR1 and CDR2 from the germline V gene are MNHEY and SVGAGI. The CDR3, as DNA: TGTGCCAGCAGCAAGGGATGGGGCACTGAAGCTTTCTTT. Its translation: CASSKGWGTEAFF.

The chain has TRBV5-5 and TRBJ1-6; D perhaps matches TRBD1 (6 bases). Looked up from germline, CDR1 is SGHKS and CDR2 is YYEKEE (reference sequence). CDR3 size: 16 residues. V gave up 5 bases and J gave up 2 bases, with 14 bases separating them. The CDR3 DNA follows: TGTGCCAGCAGTCCGAAGGGGGTCACCTATAATTCACCCCTCCACTTT. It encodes CASSPKGVTYNSPLHF. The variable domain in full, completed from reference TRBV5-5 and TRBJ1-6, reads DAGVTQSPTHLIKTRGQQVTLRCSPISGHKSVSWYQQVLGQGPQFIFQYYEKEERGRGNFPDRFSARQFPNYSSELNVNALLLGDSALYLCASSPKGVTYNSPLHFGNGTRLTVT.

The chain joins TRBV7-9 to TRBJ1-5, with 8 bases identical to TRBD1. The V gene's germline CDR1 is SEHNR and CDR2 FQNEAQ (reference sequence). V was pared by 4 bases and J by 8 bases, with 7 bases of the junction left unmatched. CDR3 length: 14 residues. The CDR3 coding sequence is TGTGCCAGCAGCTCTGGACAGGGCGGGGAGCCCCAGCATTTT. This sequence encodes CASSSGQGGEPQHF.

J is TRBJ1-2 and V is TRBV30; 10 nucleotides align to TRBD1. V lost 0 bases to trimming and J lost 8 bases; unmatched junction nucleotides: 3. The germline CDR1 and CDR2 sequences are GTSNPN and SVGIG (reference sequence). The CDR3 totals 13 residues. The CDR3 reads CAWSVGTGVGYTF. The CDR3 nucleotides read TGTGCCTGGAGTGTAGGGACAGGGGTCGGCTACACCTTC.

In DNA form, the CDR3 reads TGCGCCAGCAGCTTGGCCGGCGCCGGGGGTTTCGAGCAGTACTTC. Protein sequence: CASSLAGAGGFEQYF. The chain links TRBV5-1 to TRBJ2-7; possible D gene TRBD2, 6 bases. Trimming stripped 0 bases from V and 6 bases from J, with 16 bases between. This CDR3 region has 15 residues. Looked up from germline, CDR1 is SGHRS and CDR2 is YFSETQ.

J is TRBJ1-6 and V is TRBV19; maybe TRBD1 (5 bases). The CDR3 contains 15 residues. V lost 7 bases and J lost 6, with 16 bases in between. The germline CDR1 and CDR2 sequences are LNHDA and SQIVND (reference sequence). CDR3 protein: CASTLQGVINSPLHF. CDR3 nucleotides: TGTGCCAGTACCCTCCAGGGAGTCATTAATTCACCCCTCCACTTT.

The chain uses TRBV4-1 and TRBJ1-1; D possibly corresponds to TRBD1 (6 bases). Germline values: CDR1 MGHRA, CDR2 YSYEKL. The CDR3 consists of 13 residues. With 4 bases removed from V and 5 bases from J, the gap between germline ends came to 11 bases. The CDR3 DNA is TGCGCCAGCAGCCTCCAGGGGTGGACTGAAGCTTTCTTT. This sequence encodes CASSLQGWTEAFF.

CDR3 sequence: CASSIQANSYEQYF. CDR3 in DNA: TGCGCCAGCAGTATCCAGGCCAACTCCTACGAGCAGTACTTC. The chain is built from TRBV5-1 and TRBJ2-7; D call uncertain. Germline V gives CDR1 SGHRS, CDR2 YFSETQ. Trimming took 5 bases from V and 0 from J, leaving 12 bases between them. CDR3 size: 14 residues.

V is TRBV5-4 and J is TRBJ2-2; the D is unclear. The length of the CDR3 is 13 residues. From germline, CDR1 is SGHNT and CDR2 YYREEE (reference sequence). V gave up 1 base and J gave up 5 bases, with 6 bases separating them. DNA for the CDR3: TGTGCCAGCAGCTTGACGGATACCGGGGAGCTGTTTTTT. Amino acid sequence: CASSLTDTGELFF.

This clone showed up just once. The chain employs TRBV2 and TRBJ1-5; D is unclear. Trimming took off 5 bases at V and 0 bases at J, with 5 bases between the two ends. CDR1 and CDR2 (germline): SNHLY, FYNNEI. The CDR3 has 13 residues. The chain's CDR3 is CASSPYSNQPQHF. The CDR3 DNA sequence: TGTGCCAGCAGTCCTTATAGCAATCAGCCCCAGCATTTT.

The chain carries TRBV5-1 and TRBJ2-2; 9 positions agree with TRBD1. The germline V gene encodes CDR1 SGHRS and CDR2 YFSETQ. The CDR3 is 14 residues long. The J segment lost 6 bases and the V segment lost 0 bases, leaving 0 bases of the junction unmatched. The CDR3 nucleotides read TGCGCCAGCAGCTTGGGACAGGGGGCCGGGGAGCTGTTTTTT. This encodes CASSLGQGAGELFF.

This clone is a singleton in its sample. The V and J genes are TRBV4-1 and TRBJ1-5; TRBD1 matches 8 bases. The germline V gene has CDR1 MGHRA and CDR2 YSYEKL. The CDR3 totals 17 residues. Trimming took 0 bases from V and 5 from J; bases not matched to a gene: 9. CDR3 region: CASSQDKWTGIYQPQHF. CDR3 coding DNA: TGCGCCAGCAGCCAAGATAAGTGGACAGGGATTTATCAGCCCCAGCATTTT.

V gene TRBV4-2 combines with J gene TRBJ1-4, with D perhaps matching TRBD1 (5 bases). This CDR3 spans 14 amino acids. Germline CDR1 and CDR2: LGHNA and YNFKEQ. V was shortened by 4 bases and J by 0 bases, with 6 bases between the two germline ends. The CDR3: CASSRQSTNEKLFF. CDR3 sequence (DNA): TGTGCCAGCAGCCGACAGTCAACTAATGAAAAACTGTTTTTT.